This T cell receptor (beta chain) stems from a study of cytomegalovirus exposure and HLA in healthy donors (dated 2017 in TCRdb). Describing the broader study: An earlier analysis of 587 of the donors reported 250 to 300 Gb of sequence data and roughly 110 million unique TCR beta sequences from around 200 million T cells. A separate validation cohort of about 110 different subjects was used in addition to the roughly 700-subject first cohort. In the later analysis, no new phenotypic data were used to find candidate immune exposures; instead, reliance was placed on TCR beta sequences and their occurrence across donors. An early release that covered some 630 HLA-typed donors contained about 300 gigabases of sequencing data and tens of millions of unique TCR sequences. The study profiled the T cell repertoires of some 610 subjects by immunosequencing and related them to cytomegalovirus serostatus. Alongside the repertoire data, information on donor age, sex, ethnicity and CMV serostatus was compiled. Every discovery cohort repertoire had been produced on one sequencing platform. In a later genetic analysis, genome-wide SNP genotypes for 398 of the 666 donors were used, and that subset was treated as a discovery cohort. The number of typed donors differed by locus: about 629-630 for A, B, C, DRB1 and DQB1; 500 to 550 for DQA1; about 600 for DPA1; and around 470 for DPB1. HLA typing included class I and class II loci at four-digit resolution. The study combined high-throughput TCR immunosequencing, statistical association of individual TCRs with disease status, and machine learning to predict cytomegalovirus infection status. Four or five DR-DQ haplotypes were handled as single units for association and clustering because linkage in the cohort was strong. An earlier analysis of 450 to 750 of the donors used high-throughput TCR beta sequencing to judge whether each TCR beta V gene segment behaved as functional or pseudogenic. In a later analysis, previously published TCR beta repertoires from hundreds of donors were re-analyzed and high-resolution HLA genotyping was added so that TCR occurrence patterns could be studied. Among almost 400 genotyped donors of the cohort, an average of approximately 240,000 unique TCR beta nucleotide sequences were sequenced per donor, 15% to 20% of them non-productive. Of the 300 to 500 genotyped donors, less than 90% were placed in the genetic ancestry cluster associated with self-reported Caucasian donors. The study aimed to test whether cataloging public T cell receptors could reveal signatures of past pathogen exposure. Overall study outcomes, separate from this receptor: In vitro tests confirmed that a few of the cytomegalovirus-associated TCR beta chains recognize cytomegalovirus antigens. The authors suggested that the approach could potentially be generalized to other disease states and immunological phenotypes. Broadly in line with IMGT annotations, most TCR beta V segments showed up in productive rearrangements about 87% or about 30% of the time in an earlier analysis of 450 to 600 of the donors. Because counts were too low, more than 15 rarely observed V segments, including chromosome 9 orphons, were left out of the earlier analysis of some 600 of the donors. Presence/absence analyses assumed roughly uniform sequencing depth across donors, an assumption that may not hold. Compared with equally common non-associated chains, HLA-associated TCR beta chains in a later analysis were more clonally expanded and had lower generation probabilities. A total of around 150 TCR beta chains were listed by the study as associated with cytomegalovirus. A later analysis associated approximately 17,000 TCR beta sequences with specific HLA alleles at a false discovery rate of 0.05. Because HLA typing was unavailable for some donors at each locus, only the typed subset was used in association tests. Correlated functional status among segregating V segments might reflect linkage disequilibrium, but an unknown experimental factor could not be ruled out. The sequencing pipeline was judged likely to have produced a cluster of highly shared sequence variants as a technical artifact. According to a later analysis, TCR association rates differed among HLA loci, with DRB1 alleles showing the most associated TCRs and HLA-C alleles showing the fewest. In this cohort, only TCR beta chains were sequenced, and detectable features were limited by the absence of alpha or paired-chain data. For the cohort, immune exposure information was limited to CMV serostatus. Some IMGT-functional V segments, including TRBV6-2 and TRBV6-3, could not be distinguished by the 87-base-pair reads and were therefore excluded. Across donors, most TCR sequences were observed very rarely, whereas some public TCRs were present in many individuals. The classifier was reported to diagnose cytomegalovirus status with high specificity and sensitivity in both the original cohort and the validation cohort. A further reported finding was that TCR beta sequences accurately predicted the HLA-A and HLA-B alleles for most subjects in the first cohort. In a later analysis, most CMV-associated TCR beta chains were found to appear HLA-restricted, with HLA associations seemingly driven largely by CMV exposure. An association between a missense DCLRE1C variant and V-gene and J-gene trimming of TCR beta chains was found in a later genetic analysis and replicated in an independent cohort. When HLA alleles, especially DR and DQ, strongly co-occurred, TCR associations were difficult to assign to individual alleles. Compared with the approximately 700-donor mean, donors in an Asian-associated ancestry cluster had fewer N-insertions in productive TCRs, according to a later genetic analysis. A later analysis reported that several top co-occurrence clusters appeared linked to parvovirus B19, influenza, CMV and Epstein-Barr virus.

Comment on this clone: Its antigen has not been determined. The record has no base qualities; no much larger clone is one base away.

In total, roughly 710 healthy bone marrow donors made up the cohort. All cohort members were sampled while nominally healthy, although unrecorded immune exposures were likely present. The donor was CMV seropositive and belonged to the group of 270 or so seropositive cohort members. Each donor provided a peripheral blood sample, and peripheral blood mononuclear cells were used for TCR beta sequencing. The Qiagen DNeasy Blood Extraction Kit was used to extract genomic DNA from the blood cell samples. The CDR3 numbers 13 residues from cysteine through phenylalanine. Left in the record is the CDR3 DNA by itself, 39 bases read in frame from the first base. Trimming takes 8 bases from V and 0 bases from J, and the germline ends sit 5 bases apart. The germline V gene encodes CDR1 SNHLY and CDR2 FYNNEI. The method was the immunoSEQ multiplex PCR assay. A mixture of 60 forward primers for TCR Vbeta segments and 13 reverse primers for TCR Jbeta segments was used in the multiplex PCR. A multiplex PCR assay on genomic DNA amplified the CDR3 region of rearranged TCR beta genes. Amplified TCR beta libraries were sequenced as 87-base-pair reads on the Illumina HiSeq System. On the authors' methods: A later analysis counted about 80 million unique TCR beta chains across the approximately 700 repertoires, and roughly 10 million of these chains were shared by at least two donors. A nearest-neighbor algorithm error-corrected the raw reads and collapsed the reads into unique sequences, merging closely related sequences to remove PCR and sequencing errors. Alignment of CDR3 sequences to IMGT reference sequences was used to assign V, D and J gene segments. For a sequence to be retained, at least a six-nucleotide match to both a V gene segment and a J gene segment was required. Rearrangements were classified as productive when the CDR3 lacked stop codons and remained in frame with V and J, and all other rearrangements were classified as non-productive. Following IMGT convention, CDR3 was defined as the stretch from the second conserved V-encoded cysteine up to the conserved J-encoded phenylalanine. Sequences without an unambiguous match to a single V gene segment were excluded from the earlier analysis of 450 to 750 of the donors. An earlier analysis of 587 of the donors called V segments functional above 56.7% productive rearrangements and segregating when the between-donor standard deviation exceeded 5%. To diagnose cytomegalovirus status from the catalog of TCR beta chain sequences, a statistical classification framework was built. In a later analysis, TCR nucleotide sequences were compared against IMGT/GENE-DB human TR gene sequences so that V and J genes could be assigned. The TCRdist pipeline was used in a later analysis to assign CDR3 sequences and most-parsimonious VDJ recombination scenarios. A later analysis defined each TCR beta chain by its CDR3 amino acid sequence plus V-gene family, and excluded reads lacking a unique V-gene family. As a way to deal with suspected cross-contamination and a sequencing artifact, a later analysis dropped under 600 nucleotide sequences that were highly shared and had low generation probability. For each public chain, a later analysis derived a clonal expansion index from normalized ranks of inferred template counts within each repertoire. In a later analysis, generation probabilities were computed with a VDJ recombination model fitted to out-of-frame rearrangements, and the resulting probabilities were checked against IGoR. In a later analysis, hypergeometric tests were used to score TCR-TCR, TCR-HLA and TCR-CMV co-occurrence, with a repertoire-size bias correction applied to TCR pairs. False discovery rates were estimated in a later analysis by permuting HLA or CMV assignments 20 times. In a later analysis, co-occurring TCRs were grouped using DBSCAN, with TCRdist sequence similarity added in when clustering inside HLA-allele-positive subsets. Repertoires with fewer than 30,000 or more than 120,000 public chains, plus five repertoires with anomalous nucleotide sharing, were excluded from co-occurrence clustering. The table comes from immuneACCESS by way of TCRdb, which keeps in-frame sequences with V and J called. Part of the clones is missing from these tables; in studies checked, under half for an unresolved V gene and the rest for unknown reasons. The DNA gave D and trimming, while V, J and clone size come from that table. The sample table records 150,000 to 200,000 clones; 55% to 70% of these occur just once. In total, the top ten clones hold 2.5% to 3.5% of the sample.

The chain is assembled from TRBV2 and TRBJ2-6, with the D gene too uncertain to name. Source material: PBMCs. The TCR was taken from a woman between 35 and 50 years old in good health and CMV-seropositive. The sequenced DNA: TGTGCCAGCGGGCTCTCTGGGGCCAACGTCCTGACTTTC. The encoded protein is CASGLSGANVLTF.